The 3 T cell receptor beta chains given below trace back to one sample, sequenced in a study of PD-1 blockade in classical Hodgkin lymphoma. Regarding time point: cycle 4 day 1 (C4D1), after less than seven weeks of nivolumab. Each patient experienced a relapse that followed autologous stem cell transplantation, and brentuximab vedotin exposure varied. The data were produced by immunoSEQ multiplex PCR, yet TCRdb's version contains in-frame clones alone and is incomplete. Among approximately 21,000 clones listed, 60% to 80% were seen once. The sample here was peripheral blood mononuclear cells (PBMCs), taken before the fourth cycle of nivolumab. These receptors all stem from a human donor with classical Hodgkin lymphoma.

The chain has TRBV7-2 and TRBJ2-1, with 7 bases matching TRBD2. V lost 5 bases to trimming and J lost 10 bases; unmatched junction nucleotides: 17. This CDR3 region has 16 residues. Germline V gene sequence: CDR1 SGHTA, CDR2 FQGNSA. The CDR3 nucleotides are TGTGCCAGCAGCCCCCCTTCCTTGGGAGGGCCACGGGAGCAGTTCTTC. This encodes CASSPPSLGGPREQFF.

This clone was counted a few times. This sequence joins TRBV10-3 and TRBJ1-2; TRBD1 is a possible D gene (6 bases). The V gene lost 5 bases and the J gene lost 10 bases, with 17 bases spanning the gap. This CDR3 has 13 residues. Germline values: CDR1 ENHRY, CDR2 SYGVKD. CDR3 in DNA: TGTGCCATCAGTCCGACAGGAACGAGGGACTACACCTTC. Translation gives CAISPTGTRDYTF.

The genes are TRBV6-4 and TRBJ1-1; tentative D call: TRBD1 (5 bases). This CDR3 contains 14 residues. Trimming took 3 bases from V and 1 from J, leaving 9 bases between them. Germline CDR1 is MRHNA and CDR2 is SNTAGT. The CDR3 reads CASSEGEGNTEAFF. The DNA for the CDR3 is TGTGCCAGCAGTGAGGGGGAAGGGAACACTGAAGCTTTCTTT.